Listed here are 9 T cell receptor beta chains from one sample, sequenced in a study of CD8 T cells in ankylosing spondylitis. Each CDR3 protein is one row after TCRdb ran MiXCR on the 5' RACE reads. The table includes 250,000 to 400,000 distinct CDR3 sequences, approximately 10% detected once. The sample was blood, either unsorted or a sorted T cell fraction (not recorded which). All receptors derive from a female donor with ankylosing spondylitis or in good health (not recorded which).

In its sample, this clonotype was seen many times. This chain links TRBV10-3 with TRBJ2-3, with D unclear. Germline V gene data show CDR1 as ENHRY and CDR2 as SYGVKD. The V end was cut by 2 bases, the J end by 4 bases, with 7 bases between. The CDR3 has 13 amino acids. For the CDR3, the DNA is TGTGCCATCAGTGAGCGTGACGCAGATACGCAGTATTTT. Translated: CAISERDADTQYF.

The sample holds many counts of this clonotype. The chain joins TRBV5-1 to TRBJ2-2; D remains unclear. The CDR3 extends over 17 amino acids. CDR1 and CDR2 (germline): SGHRS, YFSETQ. Trimming shortened V by 1 base and J by 1 base, and 14 bases separated the two germline ends. The CDR3 DNA reads TGCGCCAGCAGCTTGACGTCTACGGTGGGGAACACCGGGGAGCTGTTTTTT. It codes for CASSLTSTVGNTGELFF.

This clonotype was observed at least ten times. The V gene is TRBV7-2, the J gene TRBJ2-7; D is unresolved. Looked up from germline, CDR1 is SGHTA and CDR2 is FQGNSA. V was trimmed by 5 bases and J by 4 bases, leaving 6 bases between them. The CDR3 totals 11 residues. CDR3 sequence (DNA): TGTGCCAGCAGCCCCGGATACGAGCAGTACTTC. Its translation is CASSPGYEQYF.

V is TRBV2 and J is TRBJ2-2, with D unresolved. The CDR3 runs 15 residues. The V and J ends lost 2 bases and 3 bases respectively, with 10 bases between them. Germline lookup yields CDR1 SNHLY and CDR2 FYNNEI. The CDR3 sequence is CASSEQVTDTGELFF. The CDR3 DNA reads TGTGCCAGCAGTGAACAGGTGACCGACACCGGGGAGCTGTTTTTT.

This clonotype was observed a few times. The gene calls are TRBV3-1 and TRBJ2-5; weak D call: TRBD2 (6 bases). Trimming left V 4 bases short and J 1 base short, with 13 bases between. Looked up from germline, CDR1 is LGHDT and CDR2 is YNNKEL (reference sequence). CDR3 size: 15 residues. This chain's CDR3 is CASSPRGTFQETQYF. Here the CDR3 DNA reads TGTGCCAGCAGCCCCAGAGGGACTTTCCAAGAGACCCAGTACTTC.

The table lists this clonotype with many counts. This chain connects TRBV5-1 to TRBJ1-1; D is undetermined. Deletions cut 8 bases from V and 5 bases from J, with 22 bases between. CDR1 SGHRS and CDR2 YFSETQ come from the germline V gene. The CDR3 has 15 amino acids. Written as DNA, the CDR3 is TGCGCCAGTACAACACACGCGGAGGCAGATACTGAAGCTTTCTTT. Encoded protein: CASTTHAEADTEAFF.

This clonotype was picked up many times. V usage is TRBV20-1 and J usage is TRBJ1-1, with 8 bases identical to TRBD1. The V gene end was trimmed by 0 bases and the J gene end by 4 bases; junction bases not matched to a gene: 7. CDR1 and CDR2 from the germline V gene are DFQATT and SNEGSKA (reference sequence). The CDR3 extends over 15 amino acids. CDR3 sequence: CSARDQDRVGTEAFF. CDR3 bases: TGCAGTGCTAGAGATCAGGACAGGGTGGGCACTGAAGCTTTCTTT.

This chain uses TRBV2 with TRBJ2-7; tentatively, D is TRBD1 (6 bases). The ends were cut back, 6 bases at V and 2 bases at J, with 17 bases in the middle. The CDR3 sequence is 15 residues long. Per germline, CDR1 SNHLY and CDR2 FYNNEI. CDR3 amino acids: CASRPRGHLTYEQYF. CDR3 in DNA: TGTGCCAGCAGACCGAGGGGACATTTGACCTACGAGCAGTACTTC.

The sample holds many counts of this clonotype. Here the CDR3 reads CASNNRDGGRYTEAFF. As DNA, the CDR3 is TGTGCCAGCAATAACCGGGACGGAGGACGGTACACTGAAGCTTTCTTT. V gene TRBV12-3 or TRBV12-4 combines with J gene TRBJ1-1; maybe TRBD1 (5 bases). Between the trimmed V and J ends, which lost 7 bases and 3 bases, there was a span of 21 bases. The CDR3 runs to 16 residues.